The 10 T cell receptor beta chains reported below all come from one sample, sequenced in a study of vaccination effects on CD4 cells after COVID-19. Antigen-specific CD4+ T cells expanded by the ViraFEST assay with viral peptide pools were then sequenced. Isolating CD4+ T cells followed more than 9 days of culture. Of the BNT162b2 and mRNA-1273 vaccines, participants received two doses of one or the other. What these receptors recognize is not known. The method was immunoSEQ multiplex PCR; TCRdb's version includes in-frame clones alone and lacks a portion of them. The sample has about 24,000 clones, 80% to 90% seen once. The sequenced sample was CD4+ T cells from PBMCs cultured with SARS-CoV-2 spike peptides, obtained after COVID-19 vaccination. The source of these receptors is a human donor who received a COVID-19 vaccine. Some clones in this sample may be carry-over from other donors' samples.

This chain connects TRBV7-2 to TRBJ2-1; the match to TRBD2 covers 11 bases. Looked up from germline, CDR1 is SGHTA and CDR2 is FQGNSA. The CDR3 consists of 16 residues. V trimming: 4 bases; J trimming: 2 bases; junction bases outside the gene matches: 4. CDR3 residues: CASSYRLAGTYNEQFF. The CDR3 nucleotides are TGTGCCAGCAGCTATCGACTAGCGGGGACCTACAATGAGCAGTTCTTC.

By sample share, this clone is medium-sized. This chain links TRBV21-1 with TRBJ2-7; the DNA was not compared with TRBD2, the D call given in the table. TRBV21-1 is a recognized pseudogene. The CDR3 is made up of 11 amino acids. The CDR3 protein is CASRDGTRDCV. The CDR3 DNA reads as TGTGCCAGCAGGGATGGGACTAGAGATTGCGTC.

The CDR3 loop is CASSSTGPVEKLFF. CDR3 nucleotides: TGTGCCAGCAGTTCCACAGGCCCGGTAGAAAAACTGTTTTTT. The rearrangement joins TRBV6-6 to TRBJ1-4; D might be TRBD1 (5 bases). The CDR3 runs to 14 residues. V shed 4 bases and J shed 8 bases, with 14 bases lying between them. CDR1 and CDR2 (germline): MNHNY, SVGAGI (reference sequence).

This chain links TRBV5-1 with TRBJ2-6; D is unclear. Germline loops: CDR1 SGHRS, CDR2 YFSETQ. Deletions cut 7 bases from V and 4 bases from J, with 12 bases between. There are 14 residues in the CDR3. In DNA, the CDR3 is TGCGCCAGCGGCCCGTACTCGGGGGCCAACGTCCTGACTTTC. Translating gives CASGPYSGANVLTF.

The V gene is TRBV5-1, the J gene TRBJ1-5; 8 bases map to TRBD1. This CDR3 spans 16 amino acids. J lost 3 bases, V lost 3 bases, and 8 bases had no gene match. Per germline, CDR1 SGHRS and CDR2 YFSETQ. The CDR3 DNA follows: TGCGCCAGCAGCTGGCCCGACAGGGGAGCCAATCAGCCCCAGCATTTT. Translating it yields CASSWPDRGANQPQHF.

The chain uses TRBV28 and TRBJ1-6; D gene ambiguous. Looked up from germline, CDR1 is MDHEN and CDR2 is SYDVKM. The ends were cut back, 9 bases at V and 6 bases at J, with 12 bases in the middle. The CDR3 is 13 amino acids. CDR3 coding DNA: TGTGCCAGTCGACATCGGCCTAATTCACCCCTCCACTTT. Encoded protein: CASRHRPNSPLHF.

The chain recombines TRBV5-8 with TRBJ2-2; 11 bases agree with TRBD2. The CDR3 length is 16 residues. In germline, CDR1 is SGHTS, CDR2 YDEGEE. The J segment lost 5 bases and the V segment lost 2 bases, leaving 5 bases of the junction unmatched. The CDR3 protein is CASSFSGGAWTGELFF. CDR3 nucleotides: TGTGCCAGCAGCTTTAGCGGGGGGGCGTGGACCGGGGAGCTGTTTTTT.

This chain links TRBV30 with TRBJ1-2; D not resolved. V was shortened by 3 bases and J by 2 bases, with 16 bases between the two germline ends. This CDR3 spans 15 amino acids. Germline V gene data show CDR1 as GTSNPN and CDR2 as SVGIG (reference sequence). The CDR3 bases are TGTGCCTGGAGGAGACCGGGATCCTCCAACTATGGCTACACCTTC. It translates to CAWRRPGSSNYGYTF.

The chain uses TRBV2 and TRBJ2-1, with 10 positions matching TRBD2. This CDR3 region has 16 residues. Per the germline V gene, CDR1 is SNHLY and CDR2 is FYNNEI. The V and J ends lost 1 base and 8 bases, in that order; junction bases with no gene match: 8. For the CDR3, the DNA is TGTGCCAGCAGTGAAGGCCTAGCGGGGGTTGTTTATGAGCAGTTCTTC. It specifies CASSEGLAGVVYEQFF.

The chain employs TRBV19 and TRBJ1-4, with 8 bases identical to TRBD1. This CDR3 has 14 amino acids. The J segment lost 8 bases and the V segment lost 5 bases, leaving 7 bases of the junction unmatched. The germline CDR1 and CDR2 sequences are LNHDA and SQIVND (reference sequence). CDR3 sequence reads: CASSATGTGEKLFF. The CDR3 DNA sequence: TGTGCCAGTAGTGCTACCGGGACAGGCGAAAAACTGTTTTTT.